These T cell receptor beta chains were read from a single sample in a study of identical twins. TCRdb used MiXCR to reprocess the 5' RACE reads, holding one entry per CDR3 protein. The table shows about 900,000 distinct CDR3 sequences, with around an eighth occurring only once. This sample was also put to use in a study of yellow fever vaccine responses in identical twins.

Sequencing was carried out using PBMCs. Every receptor here comes from a woman aged 18 to 35 in good health. CDR3s include the opening cysteine and the closing phenylalanine or tryptophan. A D gene is named only where the DNA matches it firmly. Expanded clones get a size class; other rows say once, few or many, or leave the size out.

CDR3 length	J gene	D gene	clone size	V gene	CDR3 DNA	CDR3 protein
18	TRBJ2-1	TRBD2	.	TRBV19	TGTGCCAGTAGTCCTCGGGGTAGCGGGTTTACCTCTAGAAATGAGCAGTTCTTC	CASSPRGSGFTSRNEQFF
15	TRBJ2-1	TRBD1	.	TRBV24-1	TGTGCCACCAGTGCTGAAACGGACAGGGGGAATGAGCAGTTCTTC	CATSAETDRGNEQFF
11	TRBJ1-2	.	few	TRBV6-5	TGTGCCAGCAGTTACGGTGGTGGCTACACCTTC	CASSYGGGYTF
14	TRBJ1-5	.	.	TRBV19	TGTGCCAGTACCTCCGGCAGCTACAATCAGCCCCAGCATTTT	CASTSGSYNQPQHF
20	TRBJ2-1	TRBD1	.	TRBV5-1	TGCGCCAGCAGCCCGGTACCGGGACAGGGGGCCCAGGGCTCCTACAATGAGCAGTTCTTC	CASSPVPGQGAQGSYNEQFF
13	TRBJ2-3	.	few	TRBV24-1	TGTGCCACCAGTGCTCTAGAGACAGATACGCAGTATTTT	CATSALETDTQYF
13	TRBJ2-1	.	many	TRBV7-8	TGTGCCAGCAGCACCTGGGACGGTCTAGAGCAGTTCTTC	CASSTWDGLEQFF
14	TRBJ2-2	.	few	TRBV2	TGTGCCAGCAATTTCAGGGAAAACACCGGGGAGCTGTTTTTT	CASNFRENTGELFF
18	TRBJ2-2	TRBD2	.	TRBV27	TGTGCCAGCAGTTTATGGTCGCGGGAGGCTTTTAACACCGGGGAGCTGTTTTTT	CASSLWSREAFNTGELFF
10	TRBJ2-7	.	few	TRBV11-2	TGTGCCAGCAGCGCAGGGGAGCAGTACTTC	CASSAGEQYF
19	TRBJ2-5	TRBD2	few	TRBV4-2	TGTGCCAGCAGCCAAGACACGGGGACTAGCGATACGGTGGGAGAGACCCAGTACTTC	CASSQDTGTSDTVGETQYF
17	TRBJ2-2	.	few	TRBV7-9	TGTGCCAGCAGCTTAAGTTATGCGGAGACGAGGACCGGGGAGCTGTTTTTT	CASSLSYAETRTGELFF
14	TRBJ2-2	.	.	TRBV3-1	TGTGCCAGCAGCCAAGCTGGAGCCGCCGGGGAGCTGTTTTTT	CASSQAGAAGELFF
15	TRBJ1-5	.	few	TRBV19	TGTGCCAGTAGTATCCCGACAGGCAGCAATCAGCCCCAGCATTTT	CASSIPTGSNQPQHF
16	TRBJ2-2	TRBD1	few	TRBV5-1	TGCGCCAGCAGACTGGTTGACAGGGTCGGCACCGGGGAGCTGTTTTTT	CASRLVDRVGTGELFF
15	TRBJ1-5	TRBD1	many	TRBV6-1	TGTGCCAGCAGTGACAGGGGGTCGGAATCTCAGCCCCAGCATTTT	CASSDRGSESQPQHF
17	TRBJ2-5	.	few	TRBV21-1	TGTGCCAGCAGCAAAGAGAATAGGGACAAATTCCGGGAGACCCAGTACTTC	CASSKENRDKFRETQYF
11	TRBJ1-2	.	.	TRBV20-1	TGCAGTGCTAGAGTCTCAGGTGGCTACACCTTC	CSARVSGGYTF
13	TRBJ1-2	.	.	TRBV3-1	TGTGCCAGCAGCCAAGGGGAAATCTATGGCTACACCTTC	CASSQGEIYGYTF
14	TRBJ2-3	.	.	TRBV5-1	TGCGCCAGCAGCTTGGCGGCAGTCACAGATACGCAGTATTTT	CASSLAAVTDTQYF
17	TRBJ1-4	TRBD1	.	TRBV4-2	TGTGCCAGCAGCCAAGGAGGGACAGGGTCCACTAATGAAAAACTGTTTTTT	CASSQGGTGSTNEKLFF
13	TRBJ2-7	.	few	TRBV12-3/TRBV12-4	TGTGCCAGCAGTTTCGGGGGTGTGGACGGGCAGTACTTC	CASSFGGVDGQYF
15	TRBJ1-3	TRBD1	.	TRBV11-2	TGTGCCAGCAGCCCGGACAGGTTCTCTGGAAACACCATATATTTT	CASSPDRFSGNTIYF
14	TRBJ1-4	.	.	TRBV7-9	TGTGCCAGCAGCGCGGCGTGGGGTAATGAAAAACTGTTTTTT	CASSAAWGNEKLFF
14	TRBJ1-2	TRBD1	few	TRBV5-1	TGCGCCAGCGGCGACAGGGGGCATGGGTATGGCTACACCTTC	CASGDRGHGYGYTF
16	TRBJ2-7	TRBD1	.	TRBV7-9	TGTGCCAGCAGACCAGCCGACCGGGACAGGGTCGGGGAGCAGTACTTC	CASRPADRDRVGEQYF
15	TRBJ2-1	TRBD2	.	TRBV14	TGTGCCAGCAGCCAAGTTCTCTCGGGAGGGCCAGCGCAGTTCTTC	CASSQVLSGGPAQFF
18	TRBJ2-2	TRBD2	.	TRBV12-3/TRBV12-4	TGTGCCTGCAGTTTAAGGCTAGCGGGAGCCCCAAACACCGGGGAGCTGTTTTTT	CACSLRLAGAPNTGELFF
15	TRBJ2-1	.	few	TRBV24-1	TGTGCCACCAGTGATAGGTCAGGGGGGAACCATGAGCAGTTCTTC	CATSDRSGGNHEQFF
14	TRBJ1-5	TRBD1	few	TRBV5-1	TGCGCCAGCAGCAGTACAGGGGGCGCGCAGCCCCAGCATTTT	CASSSTGGAQPQHF
13	TRBJ2-1	.	many	TRBV28	TGTGCCAGCAGTTTGCCCGGGTACAATGAGCAGTTCTTC	CASSLPGYNEQFF
16	TRBJ2-2	.	.	TRBV7-6	TGTGCCAGCAGCTTACCGAGGGGGGGCAACACCGGGGAGCTGTTTTTT	CASSLPRGGNTGELFF
15	TRBJ1-2	.	.	TRBV4-1	TGCGCCAGCAGCCTAAGAGGCGGGGACTGGGATTACTACACCTTC	CASSLRGGDWDYYTF
12	TRBJ2-1	TRBD2	few	TRBV20-1	TGCAGTGGCCGACTAGCGGGGCTTGAGCAGTTCTTC	CSGRLAGLEQFF
16	TRBJ2-1	.	.	TRBV15	TGTGCCACCAGCGAAGGGTGGATACTAGACGGCAATGAGCAGTTCTTC	CATSEGWILDGNEQFF
14	TRBJ2-1	.	few	TRBV18	TGTGCCAGCTCCCGGGACTTAGGGGACAATGAGCAGTTCTTC	CASSRDLGDNEQFF
15	TRBJ2-3	TRBD1	.	TRBV5-1	TGCGCCAGCAGCTTGGGCAGGGGGTTCACAGATACGCAGTATTTT	CASSLGRGFTDTQYF
17	TRBJ2-2	TRBD2	many	TRBV11-2	TGTGCCAGCAGCCCTACTAGCGGCCCCACGAACACCGGGGAGCTGTTTTTT	CASSPTSGPTNTGELFF
13	TRBJ2-2	.	many	TRBV12-3/TRBV12-4	TGTGCCAGCACCATAGTACTAGCCTTAGAGCTGTTTTTT	CASTIVLALELFF
13	TRBJ1-2	.	many	TRBV20-1	TGCAGTGCTAGAGGGTGGGGGGATTATGGCTACACCTTC	CSARGWGDYGYTF
14	TRBJ2-7	.	.	TRBV12-3/TRBV12-4	TGTGCCAGCAGTTTTAGGGAGGGGGACAGGGAGCAGTACTTC	CASSFREGDREQYF
15	TRBJ1-2	.	many	TRBV27	TGTGCCAGCTCAACGGACAGACAGTATAACTATGGCTACACCTTC	CASSTDRQYNYGYTF
16	TRBJ2-7	TRBD2	.	TRBV3-1	TGTGCCAGCAGCCGATATGGGGCGGGAGAGGAATCCGAGCAGTACTTC	CASSRYGAGEESEQYF
16	TRBJ2-2	TRBD1	many	TRBV19	TGTGCCAGTAGTACTGTCGGACAGGGCAGGATCGGGGAGCTGTTTTTT	CASSTVGQGRIGELFF
15	TRBJ2-3	TRBD1	few	TRBV10-1	TGCGCCAGCAGCCAGACAGGGGGCGCGGGAGATACGCAGTATTTT	CASSQTGGAGDTQYF
12	TRBJ1-1	.	.	TRBV20-1	TGCAGTGCTATGGGAGGGAACACTGAAGCTTTCTTT	CSAMGGNTEAFF
14	TRBJ1-1	.	.	TRBV5-1	TGCGCCAGCAGCTGGCTAGACCCGGACACTGAAGCTTTCTTT	CASSWLDPDTEAFF
13	TRBJ2-7	.	.	TRBV20-1	TGCAGTGCTAGACCCATGGACGCGTACGAGCAGTACTTC	CSARPMDAYEQYF
16	TRBJ2-2	TRBD2	few	TRBV10-3	TGTGCCATCAGTGAGGCGAGCGGGGGGATGACCGGGGAGCTGTTTTTT	CAISEASGGMTGELFF
15	TRBJ2-1	TRBD2	many	TRBV5-1	TGCGCCAGCAGCATCGGACTAGCGGGTTACAATGAGCAGTTCTTC	CASSIGLAGYNEQFF